This T cell receptor (beta chain) was sequenced for a study of neoadjuvant anti-PD-1 for oral cavity cancer. Libraries were prepared by immunoSEQ multiplex PCR; TCRdb keeps only in-frame clonotypes and omits some of them. Among 15,000 or so clones listed, around 62% were seen once. Germline-derived CDR1 and CDR2 are SNHLY and FYNNEI. The CDR3 has 14 residues. V was trimmed by 4 bases and J by 7 bases, leaving 16 bases between them. The sequencing used PBMCs, collected before nivolumab (anti-PD-1) treatment. This receptor was obtained from a person aged 40 to 85 with oral cavity squamous cell carcinoma. The chain employs TRBV2 and TRBJ1-1; D not resolved. CDR3 sequence (DNA): TGTGCCAGCAGTGGGCCGGGATCACTTATTGAAGCTTTCTTT. Translated, it gives CASSGPGSLIEAFF.